This TCR beta chain was captured by sequencing in a study of blood T cell repertoires in COVID-19. Study background: Collection of acute and convalescent COVID-19 samples took place in the United States, Italy and Spain. PBMCs, B-cell-depleted T cells, or T cells provided the cDNA or gDNA that made up the material.

Per the original methods: Amplification of reference gene primers was used by the study to estimate nucleated cell counts. Assay: immunoSEQ multiplex PCR; the TCRdb copy retains only in-frame clones and omits some. That table is the source of V, J and clone size, and D and trimming were worked out from the DNA. The repertoire has approximately 68,000 clones, around four fifths of them found once; the top ten carry roughly 10%. This clonotype originated in a woman aged 45-65 years with acute or convalescent COVID-19. Sequenced sample: peripheral blood.

CDR3 nucleotide sequence: TGTGCCTGGAGTTACGGGGACGAGCAGTACTTC. Amino acids: CAWSYGDEQYF. The V gene is TRBV30, the J gene TRBJ2-7; D might be TRBD2 (5 bases). The CDR3 consists of 11 residues. Trimming removed 2 bases from V and 5 bases from J, with 7 bases in between. Per the germline V gene, CDR1 is GTSNPN and CDR2 is SVGIG (reference sequence).